This TCR beta chain is from a study of somatic mutations in cytotoxic T cells in rheumatoid arthritis. This CDR3 has 17 residues. CDR1 and CDR2 (germline): SNHLY, FYNNEI. The ends lost 6 bases at V and 2 bases at J; junction bases unmatched: 13. Produced via immunoSEQ multiplex PCR; TCRdb's table is partial and in-frame only. This table holds more than 15,000 clones, less than 80% found once. The specimen was CD8+ T cells sorted from blood. The receptor's source is a man in his 60s in good health. The chain joins TRBV2 to TRBJ2-3, with TRBD2 matching over 8 bases. The DNA of the CDR3 is TGTGCCAGCAGGAAGGGGAGCGGGAGAATGTACACAGATACGCAGTATTTT. Protein: CASRKGSGRMYTDTQYF.